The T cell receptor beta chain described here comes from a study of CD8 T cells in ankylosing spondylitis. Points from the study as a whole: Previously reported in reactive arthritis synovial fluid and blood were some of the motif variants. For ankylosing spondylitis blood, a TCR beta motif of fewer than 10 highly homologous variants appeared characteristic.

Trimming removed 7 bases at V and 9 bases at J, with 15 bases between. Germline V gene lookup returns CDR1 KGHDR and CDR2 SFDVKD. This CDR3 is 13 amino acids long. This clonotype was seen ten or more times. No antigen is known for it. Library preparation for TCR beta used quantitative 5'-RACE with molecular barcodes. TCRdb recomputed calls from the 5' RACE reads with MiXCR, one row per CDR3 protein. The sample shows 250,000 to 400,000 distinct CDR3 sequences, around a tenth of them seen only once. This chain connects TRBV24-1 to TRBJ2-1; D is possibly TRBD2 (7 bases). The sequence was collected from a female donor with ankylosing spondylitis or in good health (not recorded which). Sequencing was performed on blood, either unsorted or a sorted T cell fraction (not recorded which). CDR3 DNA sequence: TGTGCCACCAGGGCTCCGGGGGGCGGTGAGCAGTTCTTC. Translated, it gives CATRAPGGGEQFF.